The present T cell receptor beta chain was sequenced within a study of T cells in Graves' hyperthyroidism and ophthalmopathy. What was amplified from RNA transcripts were TCR beta CDR3 regions. The primer set for the first-round RT-PCR of the TCR CDR3 was HTBI. MiXCR, run by TCRdb on the multiplex PCR reads, gives a single entry per CDR3 protein. The sample gives 500,000 or so distinct CDR3 sequences, roughly 15% of which show up once; about 29% is in the top ten. This clonotype was counted at least ten times. Compared with germline, one end of the junction differs, possibly owing to a read error. Germline CDR1 and CDR2: SGHTA and FQGNSA. The CDR3 is 14 residues long.

Sequenced: blood. This TCR was recovered from a woman between 25 and 40 years old with Graves' ophthalmopathy. The V gene is TRBV7-2, the J gene TRBJ2-1; 10 bases are shared with TRBD2. The CDR3: CASNLASGRPEQFF. The CDR3 DNA reads TGTGCCAGCAACTTAGCTAGCGGGAGACCTGAGCAGTTCTTC.